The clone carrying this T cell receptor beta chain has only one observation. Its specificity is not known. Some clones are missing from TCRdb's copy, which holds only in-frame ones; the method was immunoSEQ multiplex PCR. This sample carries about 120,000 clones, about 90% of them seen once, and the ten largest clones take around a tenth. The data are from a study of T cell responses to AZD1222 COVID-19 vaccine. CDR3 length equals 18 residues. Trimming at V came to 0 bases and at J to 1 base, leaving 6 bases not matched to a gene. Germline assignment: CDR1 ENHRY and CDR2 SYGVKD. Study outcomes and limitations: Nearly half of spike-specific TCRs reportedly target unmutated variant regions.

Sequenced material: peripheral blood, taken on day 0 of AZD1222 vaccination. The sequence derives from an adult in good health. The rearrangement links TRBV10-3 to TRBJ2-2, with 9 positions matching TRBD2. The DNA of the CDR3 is TGTGCCATCAGTGAGTCCCAAGGACTAGCGTTGAACACCGGGGAGCTGTTTTTT. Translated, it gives CAISESQGLALNTGELFF.